This passage covers 23 T cell receptor beta chains from one sample sequenced in a study of beta chain features in type 1 diabetes. The study's findings and limits: Across all four CD4+ subsets, people with type 1 diabetes showed modestly shorter TCRB CDR3s.

Their specific antigens are unknown. Expressed TCRB transcripts got sequenced, as all isolated RNA was reverse transcribed. The method was immunoSEQ multiplex PCR; TCRdb's version includes in-frame clones alone and lacks a portion of them. The repertoire holds roughly 400,000 clones, 9.6% seen once, with approximately 0.6% in the top ten. The sequenced sample consisted of central memory CD4+ T cells from blood. All receptors derive from a man between 25 and 39 years old with type 1 diabetes.

As regards this clone: This CDR3 is also generated by other DNA sequences in the sample. The chain links TRBV18 to TRBJ1-3, with D perhaps TRBD1 (6 bases). The CDR3 has 14 residues. Germline loops: CDR1 KGHSH, CDR2 LQKENI. Trimming cost V 3 bases and J 2 bases, with 8 bases left between them. The CDR3 protein is CASSPTGTGNTIYF. CDR3 in DNA: TGTGCCAGCTCACCGACAGGCACTGGAAACACCATATATTTT.

V is TRBV28 and J is TRBJ2-7, with 9 bases aligning to TRBD1. Germline V gene sequence: CDR1 MDHEN, CDR2 SYDVKM. The CDR3 totals 13 residues. Losses at the gene ends were 5 bases for V and 5 bases for J; bases not matched to a gene: 4. CDR3 in amino acids: CASSIGTGNEQYF. CDR3 coding DNA: TGTGCCAGCAGTATCGGGACAGGGAACGAGCAGTACTTC.

This clone was counted between two and nine times. The V gene is TRBV28, the J gene TRBJ1-1; D is unresolved. The CDR3 runs to 11 residues. V was pared by 7 bases and J by 2 bases, with 5 bases between. Germline CDR1 MDHEN, CDR2 SYDVKM. Here the CDR3 reads CASKSNTEAFF. The DNA of the CDR3 is TGTGCCAGCAAATCTAACACTGAAGCTTTCTTT.

The chain employs TRBV28 and TRBJ2-2; no definite D call. This CDR3 region has 16 residues. Germline V gene sequence: CDR1 MDHEN, CDR2 SYDVKM. V lost 7 bases and J lost 0, with 15 bases in between. The CDR3 region is CASTPLMVANTGELFF. In DNA form, the CDR3 reads TGTGCCAGCACCCCTCTAATGGTCGCGAACACCGGGGAGCTGTTTTTT.

Only a few counts were recorded for this clone. The chain couples TRBV30 to TRBJ1-1; tentative D call: TRBD1 (5 bases). Germline lookup yields CDR1 GTSNPN and CDR2 SVGIG (reference sequence). The CDR3 is 13 residues long. Between the trimmed V and J ends, which lost 5 bases and 5 bases, there was a span of 15 bases. The CDR3 nucleotides read TGTGCCTGGGCCCGGGACGGGGGGACTGAAGCTTTCTTT. Translated: CAWARDGGTEAFF. Looking up the rest from reference TRBV30 and TRBJ1-1 gives the full variable domain: SQTIHQWPATLVQPVGSPLSLECTVEGTSNPNLYWYRQAAGRGLQLLFYSVGIGQISSEVPQNLSASRPQDRQFILSSKKLLLSDSGFYLCAWARDGGTEAFFGQGTRLTVV.

This clone was observed once. The chain recombines TRBV27 with TRBJ2-7; D may be TRBD1 (5 bases). Trimming stripped 0 bases from V and 5 bases from J, with 17 bases between. The CDR3 has 16 residues. Germline V gives CDR1 MNHEY, CDR2 SMNVEV (reference sequence). CDR3 nucleotides: TGTGCCAGCAGTTTATCATCCCGACAGATATTCCACGAGCAGTACTTC. Translated, it gives CASSLSSRQIFHEQYF.

This clone has more than one count but fewer than ten. The chain combines TRBV4-1 with TRBJ2-4; 7 bases match TRBD1. Unmatched junction bases numbered 19, after V lost 8 bases and J lost 0 bases. From germline, CDR1 is MGHRA and CDR2 YSYEKL. The length of the CDR3 is 19 residues. In DNA form, the CDR3 reads TGCGCCAGCTCAAAAAACGGGACAGTCCTCTTTGTAGCCAAAAACATTCAGTACTTC. Translation: CASSKNGTVLFVAKNIQYF.

This clone was seen only a few times. This chain joins TRBV11-2 and TRBJ2-1; TRBD2 agrees at 13 bases. The CDR3 loop spans 16 amino acids. Looked up from germline, CDR1 is SGHAT and CDR2 is FQNNGV. The J segment lost 8 bases and the V segment lost 7 bases, leaving 11 bases of the junction unmatched. The CDR3: CASKLTGTSGNHEQFF. In DNA form, the CDR3 reads TGTGCCAGCAAACTAACCGGGACTAGCGGGAATCATGAGCAGTTCTTC.

This chain links TRBV6-6 with TRBJ2-1; D unresolved. The CDR3 is made up of 12 amino acids. The germline V gene has CDR1 MNHNY and CDR2 SVGAGI (reference sequence). The germline V and J ends were trimmed by 0 bases and 9 bases, with 6 bases remaining between them. In DNA form, the CDR3 reads TGTGCCAGCAGTTACTCGATTCGTGAGCAGTTCTTC. As protein: CASSYSIREQFF.

This clone was counted only a few times. This chain joins TRBV4-2 and TRBJ2-5, with 7 bases identical to TRBD2. Unmatched junction bases numbered 7, after V lost 1 base and J lost 5 bases. Germline-derived CDR1 and CDR2 are LGHNA and YNFKEQ. This CDR3 comprises 15 residues. CDR3 region: CASSQVLAGKETQYF. CDR3 sequence (DNA): TGTGCCAGCAGCCAAGTCTTAGCGGGCAAGGAGACCCAGTACTTC.

This clone was detected ten times or more. The V gene is TRBV28, the J gene TRBJ1-1; D uncertain. The length of the CDR3 is 13 residues. Between the trimmed V and J ends, which lost 5 bases and 1 base, there was a span of 8 bases. From germline, CDR1 is MDHEN and CDR2 SYDVKM. Here the CDR3 reads CASSPPGNTEAFF. The CDR3 nucleotides read TGTGCCAGCAGTCCCCCGGGGAACACTGAAGCTTTCTTT. Full variable domain (outside the CDR3, taken from reference TRBV28 and TRBJ1-1): DVKVTQSSRYLVKRTGEKVFLECVQDMDHENMFWYRQDPGLGLRLIYFSYDVKMKEKGDIPEGYSVSREKKERFSLILESASTNQTSMYLCASSPPGNTEAFFGQGTRLTVV.

This chain links TRBV4-3 with TRBJ2-1; no clear D. The V end lost 0 bases, the J end lost 7 bases, and 10 bases lay between the germline ends. The CDR3 contains 14 residues. In germline, CDR1 is LGHNA, CDR2 YSLEER. CDR3: CASSQDRLRNEQFF. The DNA for the CDR3 is TGCGCCAGCAGCCAAGACAGGTTGAGGAATGAGCAGTTCTTC.

This sequence joins TRBV21-1 and TRBJ2-7; no DNA check was done on the table's D call, TRBD1. TRBV21-1 is a pseudogene segment. The CDR3 covers 15 residues. The CDR3 bases are TGTGCCAGCAGCAAAGCGGACAGGGGCTCCTACGAGCAGTACTTC. This gives the protein CASSKADRGSYEQYF.

This clone was counted a few times. The chain couples TRBV9 to TRBJ2-1; 7 bases are a match to TRBD1. CDR3 length: 15 amino acids. Trimming at V came to 0 bases and at J to 7 bases, leaving 7 bases not matched to a gene. Germline CDR1 and CDR2: SGDLS and YYNGEE. The CDR3 DNA sequence: TGTGCCAGCAGCGTAGAGGGGGCCCCCGGGAATGAGCAGTTCTTC. This encodes CASSVEGAPGNEQFF.

This clone was observed a few times. V gene TRBV5-5 combines with J gene TRBJ2-3; D is unclear. The V and J ends lost 0 bases and 3 bases respectively, with 8 bases between them. Per the germline V gene, CDR1 is SGHKS and CDR2 is YYEKEE (reference sequence). The CDR3 runs 14 residues. The CDR3 DNA follows: TGTGCCAGCAGCTTGGAGGTAGCAACAGATACGCAGTATTTT. This translates into CASSLEVATDTQYF.

This sequence joins TRBV9 and TRBJ1-2, with TRBD1 matching 11 bases. From germline, CDR1 is SGDLS and CDR2 YYNGEE. This CDR3 is built from 16 residues. V shed 4 bases, J shed 8 bases, and the junction held 13 bases outside the gene matches. The CDR3 DNA follows: TGTGCCAGCAGCCTATTATGGACAGGGGGCGCGTCGGGCTACACCTTC. Its translation: CASSLLWTGGASGYTF.

This clone was counted a single time. The chain is built from TRBV7-9 and TRBJ2-2; D perhaps matches TRBD2 (6 bases). Between the trimmed V and J ends, which lost 6 bases and 5 bases, there was a span of 10 bases. The germline gives CDR1 SEHNR, CDR2 FQNEAQ (reference sequence). This CDR3 region has 13 residues. The CDR3 spells CASRRGNTGELFF. For the CDR3, the DNA is TGTGCCAGCAGGCGGGGAAATACCGGGGAGCTGTTTTTT. The whole variable domain, remainder taken from reference TRBV7-9 and TRBJ2-2, is DTGVSQNPRHKITKRGQNVTFRCDPISEHNRLYWYRQTLGQGPEFLTYFQNEAQLEKSRLLSDRFSAERPKGSFSTLEIQRTEQGDSAMYLCASRRGNTGELFFGEGSRLTVL.

V gene TRBV6-5 combines with J gene TRBJ2-7; perhaps TRBD2 as D (5 bases). The V gene's germline CDR1 is MNHEY and CDR2 SVGAGI. Trimming cost V 6 bases and J 2 bases, with 11 bases left between them. The CDR3 contains 13 residues. CDR3 region: CASSDGDTYEQYF. The CDR3 nucleotides read TGTGCCAGCAGCGACGGGGATACCTACGAGCAGTACTTC.

This clone was seen only a few times. It may be a read error: a sequence one base away is much more abundant. The chain carries TRBV14 and TRBJ2-7; D remains unclear. Germline V CDR1 and CDR2: SGHDN, FVKESK. The length of the CDR3 is 10 residues. Trimming shortened V by 4 bases and J by 3 bases, and 1 base separated the two germline ends. The CDR3 is CASSLYEQYF. The CDR3 DNA sequence: TGTGCCAGCAGCCTCTACGAGCAGTACTTC. Drawing the rest from reference TRBV14 and TRBJ2-7, the complete variable domain is EAGVTQFPSHSVIEKGQTVTLRCDPISGHDNLYWYRRVMGKEIKFLLHFVKESKQDESGMPNNRFLAERTGGTYSTLKVQPAELEDSGVYFCASSLYEQYFGPGTRLTVT.

The J gene is TRBJ1-5, the V gene TRBV7-9; D call uncertain. Germline V lookup: CDR1 SEHNR, CDR2 FQNEAQ (reference sequence). The CDR3 sequence is 14 residues long. V dropped 1 base and J dropped 4 bases, with 8 bases sitting between them. CDR3 in amino acids: CASSLGEWNQPQHF. CDR3 sequence (DNA): TGTGCCAGCAGCTTAGGGGAGTGGAATCAGCCCCAGCATTTT.

The chain carries TRBV5-1 and TRBJ1-4; D unresolved. This CDR3 comprises 13 residues. V was pared by 0 bases and J by 3 bases, with 3 bases between. Per germline, CDR1 SGHRS and CDR2 YFSETQ. This chain's CDR3 is CASSLVPNEKLFF. The CDR3 DNA is TGCGCCAGCAGCTTGGTGCCTAATGAAAAACTGTTTTTT.

This clone was detected a few times. V gene TRBV11-2 combines with J gene TRBJ1-5; D is uncertain. The V and J ends lost 5 bases and 6 bases respectively, with 14 bases between them. Germline-derived CDR1 and CDR2 are SGHAT and FQNNGV. CDR3 length: 14 residues. The CDR3 DNA follows: TGTGCCAGCAGCCCATTCGGGGAGGGTCAGCCCCAGCATTTT. This encodes CASSPFGEGQPQHF.

This clone was seen a few times. This chain connects TRBV7-2 to TRBJ1-2; D uncertain. V lost 5 bases and J 5 bases, leaving 12 bases between the germline ends. The CDR3 length is 13 residues. Germline V gene data show CDR1 as SGHTA and CDR2 as FQGNSA. The CDR3 sequence: CASSQDKAYGYTF. CDR3 coding DNA: TGTGCCAGCAGCCAGGATAAGGCTTATGGCTACACCTTC.